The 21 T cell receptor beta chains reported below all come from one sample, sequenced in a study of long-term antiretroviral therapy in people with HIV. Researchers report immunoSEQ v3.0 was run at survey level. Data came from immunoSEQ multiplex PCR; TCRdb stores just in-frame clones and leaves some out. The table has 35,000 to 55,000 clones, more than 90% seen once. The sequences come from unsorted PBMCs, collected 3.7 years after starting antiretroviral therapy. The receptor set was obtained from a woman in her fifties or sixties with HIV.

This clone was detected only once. The CDR3 DNA reads as TGTGCCAGCAGCTTATTAGCGGGGGGGCCGAGCGATGAGCAGTTCTTC. Protein product: CASSLLAGGPSDEQFF. The rearrangement joins TRBV7-3 to TRBJ2-1; 11 bases map to TRBD2. Germline values: CDR1 SGHTA, CDR2 FQGTGA. Germline trimming cut 2 bases from V and 8 bases from J; bases unmatched to any gene: 8. CDR3 length equals 16 residues.

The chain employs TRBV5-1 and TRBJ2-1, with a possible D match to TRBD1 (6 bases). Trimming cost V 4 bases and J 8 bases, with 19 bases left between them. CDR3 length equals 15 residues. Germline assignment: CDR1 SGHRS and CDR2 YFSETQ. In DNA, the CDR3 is TGCGCCAGCAGCCCCGAGGGCCAGGGGATCGATGAGCAGTTCTTC. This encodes CASSPEGQGIDEQFF.

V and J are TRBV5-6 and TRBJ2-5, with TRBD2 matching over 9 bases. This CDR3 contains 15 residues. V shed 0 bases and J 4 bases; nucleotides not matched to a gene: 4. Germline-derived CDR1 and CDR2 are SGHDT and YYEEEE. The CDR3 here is CASSLASGGRETQYF. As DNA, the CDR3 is TGTGCCAGCAGCTTGGCCAGCGGGGGGCGAGAGACCCAGTACTTC. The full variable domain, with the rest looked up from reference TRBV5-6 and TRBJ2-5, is DAGVTQSPTHLIKTRGQQVTLRCSPKSGHDTVSWYQQALGQGPQFIFQYYEEEERQRGNFPDRFSGHQFPNYSSELNVNALLLGDSALYLCASSLASGGRETQYFGPGTRLLVL.

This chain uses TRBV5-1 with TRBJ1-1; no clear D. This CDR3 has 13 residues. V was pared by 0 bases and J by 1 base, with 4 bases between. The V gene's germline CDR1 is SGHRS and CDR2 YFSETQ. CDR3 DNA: TGCGCCAGCAGCTTGGCAGGGAACACTGAAGCTTTCTTT. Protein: CASSLAGNTEAFF.

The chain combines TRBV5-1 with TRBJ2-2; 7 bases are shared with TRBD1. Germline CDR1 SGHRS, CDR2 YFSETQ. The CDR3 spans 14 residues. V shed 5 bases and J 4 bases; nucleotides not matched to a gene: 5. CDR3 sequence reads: CASRGDRFTGELFF. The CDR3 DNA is TGCGCCAGCAGAGGGGACAGATTCACCGGGGAGCTGTTTTTT.

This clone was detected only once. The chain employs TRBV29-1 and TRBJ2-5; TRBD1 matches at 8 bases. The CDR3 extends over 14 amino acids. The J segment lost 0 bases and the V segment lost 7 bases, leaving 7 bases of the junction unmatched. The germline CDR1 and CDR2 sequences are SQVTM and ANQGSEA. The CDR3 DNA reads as TGCAGCGGCCAGACAGGGGTTTACCAAGAGACCCAGTACTTC. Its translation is CSGQTGVYQETQYF.

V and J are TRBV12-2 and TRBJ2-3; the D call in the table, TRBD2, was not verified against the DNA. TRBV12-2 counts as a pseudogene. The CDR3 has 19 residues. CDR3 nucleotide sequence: TGTGCAAGTCGCTCAACAACGTTAATAGCGGGGGGGCGGACAGATACGCAGTATTTT. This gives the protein CASRSTTLIAGGRTDTQYF.

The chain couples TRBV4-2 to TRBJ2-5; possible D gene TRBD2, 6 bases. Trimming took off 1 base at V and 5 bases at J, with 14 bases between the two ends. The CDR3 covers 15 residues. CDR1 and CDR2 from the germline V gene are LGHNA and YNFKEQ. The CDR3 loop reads CASSQGTSLQETQYF. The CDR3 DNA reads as TGTGCCAGCAGCCAAGGCACTAGCCTGCAGGAGACCCAGTACTTC.

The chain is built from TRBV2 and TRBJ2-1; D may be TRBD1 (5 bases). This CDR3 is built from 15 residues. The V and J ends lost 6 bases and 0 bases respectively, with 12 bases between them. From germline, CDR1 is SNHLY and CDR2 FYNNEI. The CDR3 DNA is TGTGCCAGCAGGTCGACAGAGCGCTCCTACAATGAGCAGTTCTTC. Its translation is CASRSTERSYNEQFF. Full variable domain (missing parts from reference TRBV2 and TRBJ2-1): EPEVTQTPSHQVTQMGQEVILRCVPISNHLYFYWYRQILGQKVEFLVSFYNNEISEKSEIFDDQFSVERPDGSNFTLKIRSTKLEDSAMYFCASRSTERSYNEQFFGPGTRLTVL.

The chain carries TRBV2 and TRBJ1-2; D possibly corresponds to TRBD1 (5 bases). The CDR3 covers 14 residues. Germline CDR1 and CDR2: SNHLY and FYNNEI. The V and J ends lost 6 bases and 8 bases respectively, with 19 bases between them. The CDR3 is CASRRVERGSGYTF. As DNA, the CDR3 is TGTGCCAGCAGGAGGGTGGAGAGGGGCAGCGGCTACACCTTC.

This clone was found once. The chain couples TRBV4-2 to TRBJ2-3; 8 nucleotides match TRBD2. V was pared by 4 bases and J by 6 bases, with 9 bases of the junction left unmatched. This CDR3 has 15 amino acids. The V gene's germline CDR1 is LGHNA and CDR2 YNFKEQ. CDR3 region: CASSRPGLDADTQYF. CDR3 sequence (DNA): TGTGCCAGCAGCCGGCCGGGACTAGACGCCGATACGCAGTATTTT.

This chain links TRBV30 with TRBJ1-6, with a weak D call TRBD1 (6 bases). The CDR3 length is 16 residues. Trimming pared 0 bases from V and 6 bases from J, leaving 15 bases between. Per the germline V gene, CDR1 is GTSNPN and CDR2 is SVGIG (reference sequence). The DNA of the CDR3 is TGTGCCTGGAGTGTCTCCGCCGGACAGAGTAATTCACCCCTCCACTTT. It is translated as CAWSVSAGQSNSPLHF.

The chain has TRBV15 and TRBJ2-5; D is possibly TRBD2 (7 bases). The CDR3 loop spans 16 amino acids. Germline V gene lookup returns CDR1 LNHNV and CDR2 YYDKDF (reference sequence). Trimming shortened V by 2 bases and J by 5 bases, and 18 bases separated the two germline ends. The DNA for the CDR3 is TGTGCCACCAGCAGAATGCGGGGGCTTTCAATGGAGACCCAGTACTTC. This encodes CATSRMRGLSMETQYF. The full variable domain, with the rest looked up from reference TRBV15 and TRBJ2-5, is DAMVIQNPRYQVTQFGKPVTLSCSQTLNHNVMYWYQQKSSQAPKLLFHYYDKDFNNEADTPDNFQSRRPNTSFCFLDIRSPGLGDTAMYLCATSRMRGLSMETQYFGPGTRLLVL.

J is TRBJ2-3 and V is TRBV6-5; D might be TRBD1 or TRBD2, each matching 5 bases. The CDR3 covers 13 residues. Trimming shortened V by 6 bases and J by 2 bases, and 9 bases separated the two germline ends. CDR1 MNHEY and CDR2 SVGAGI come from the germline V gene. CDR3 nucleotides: TGTGCCAGCAGGGGACGATCCACAGATACGCAGTATTTT. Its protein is CASRGRSTDTQYF.

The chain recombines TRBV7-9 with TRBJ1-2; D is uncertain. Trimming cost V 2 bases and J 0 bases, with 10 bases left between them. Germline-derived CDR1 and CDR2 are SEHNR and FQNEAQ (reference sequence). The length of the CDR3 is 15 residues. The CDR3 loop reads CASSLIAQTNYGYTF. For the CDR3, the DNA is TGTGCCAGCAGCTTAATCGCACAGACTAACTATGGCTACACCTTC.

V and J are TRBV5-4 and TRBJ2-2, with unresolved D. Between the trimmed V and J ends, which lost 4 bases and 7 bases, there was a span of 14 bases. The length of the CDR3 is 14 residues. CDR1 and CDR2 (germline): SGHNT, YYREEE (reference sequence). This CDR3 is CASSPDPTVGELFF. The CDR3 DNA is TGTGCCAGCAGCCCGGACCCGACGGTCGGGGAGCTGTTTTTT.

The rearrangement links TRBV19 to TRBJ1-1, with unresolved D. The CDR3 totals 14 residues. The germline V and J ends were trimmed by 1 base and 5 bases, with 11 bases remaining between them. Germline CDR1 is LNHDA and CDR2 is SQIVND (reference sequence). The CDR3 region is CASSIVWGRTEAFF. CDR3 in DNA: TGTGCCAGTAGTATAGTCTGGGGTAGAACTGAAGCTTTCTTT.

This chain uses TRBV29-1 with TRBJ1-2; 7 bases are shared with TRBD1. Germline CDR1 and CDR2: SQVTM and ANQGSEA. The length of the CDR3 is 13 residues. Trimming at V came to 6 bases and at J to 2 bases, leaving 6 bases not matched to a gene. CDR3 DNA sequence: TGCAGCGTCGAGGGACAGCTCAACTATGGCTACACCTTC. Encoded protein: CSVEGQLNYGYTF.

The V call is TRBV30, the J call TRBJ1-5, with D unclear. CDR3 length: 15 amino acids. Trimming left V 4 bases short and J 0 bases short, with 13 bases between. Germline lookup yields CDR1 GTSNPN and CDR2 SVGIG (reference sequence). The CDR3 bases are TGTGCCTGGAAGGCACAGCTAGATAGCAATCAGCCCCAGCATTTT. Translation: CAWKAQLDSNQPQHF.

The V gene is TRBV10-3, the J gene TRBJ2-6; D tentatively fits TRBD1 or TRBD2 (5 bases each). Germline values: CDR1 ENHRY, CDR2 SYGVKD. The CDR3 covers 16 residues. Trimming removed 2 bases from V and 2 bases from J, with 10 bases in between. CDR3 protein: CAISEGGIAGANVLTF. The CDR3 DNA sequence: TGTGCCATCAGTGAGGGGGGAATAGCTGGGGCCAACGTCCTGACTTTC.

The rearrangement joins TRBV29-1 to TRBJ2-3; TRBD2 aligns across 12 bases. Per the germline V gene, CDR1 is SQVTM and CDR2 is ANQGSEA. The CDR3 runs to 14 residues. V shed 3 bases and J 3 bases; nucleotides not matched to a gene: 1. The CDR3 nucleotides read TGCAGCGTTGACGGACTAGCGGGGACAGATACGCAGTATTTT. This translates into CSVDGLAGTDTQYF.